The T cell receptor (beta chain) described here comes from a study of Graves' ophthalmopathy and Graves' hyperthyroidism. Whole-study findings and limits: A model of 13 signatures distinguished ophthalmopathy from stable hyperthyroidism at about 86% sensitivity and roughly 81% specificity. Most thyroid-expanded clonotypes exceeding 0.001 frequency were also found in blood.

Having ophthalmopathy, the donors showed moderate-to-severe activity, CAS ≥3 and NOSPECS ≥4, with disease lasting under 3 months. Diagnoses were established from clinical symptoms, serum thyroxine, TRAb, thyroid ultrasound and orbital computed tomography. Beta-chain TCR CDR3 regions were amplified from RNA transcripts. The authors performed first-round RT-PCR with HTBI primers and then a second-round multiplex PCR. In TCRdb, the multiplex PCR reads were re-called with MiXCR into one record per CDR3 protein. Counted here are around 670,000 distinct CDR3 sequences, about 44% occurring once; the ten biggest clones make up 44%. The germline V gene has CDR1 SNHLY and CDR2 FYNNEI. The V segment lost 2 bases and the J segment 7 bases; nucleotides outside the gene matches: 6. The CDR3 loop spans 14 amino acids. A word on this clonotype: Antigen: not known.

This TCR was sampled from an adult man with Graves' ophthalmopathy. The J gene is TRBJ2-3, the V gene TRBV2; 7 nucleotides match TRBD2. Sequencing input: peripheral blood. DNA for the CDR3: TGTGCCAGCAGTGAATCCGGGGGGAGGTATACGCAGTATTTT. Translation: CASSESGGRYTQYF. The full variable domain, with the rest looked up from reference TRBV2 and TRBJ2-3, is EPEVTQTPSHQVTQMGQEVILRCVPISNHLYFYWYRQILGQKVEFLVSFYNNEISEKSEIFDDQFSVERPDGSNFTLKIRSTKLEDSAMYFCASSESGGRYTQYFGPGTRLTVL.